A selection of T cell receptor beta chains follows, all from one sample in a study of OX40 agonist ivuxolimab in advanced cancers. Assay: immunoSEQ multiplex PCR; the TCRdb copy retains only in-frame clones and omits some. The table lists under 95,000 clones, 85% of them singletons. Specimen: CD4+ or CD8+ T cells sorted from blood, collected in a trial of the OX40 agonist ivuxolimab. The receptors were gathered from an adult with an advanced solid tumor such as melanoma, head and neck, liver or kidney cancer. CDR3s include the opening cysteine and the closing phenylalanine or tryptophan. A D gene is named only where the DNA matches it firmly. Size is omitted from some rows. Given values are once, few, many or a class for expanded clones.

TRBV5-1,TRBJ2-2,NA,NA,CASSLVVSTGELFF,TGCGCCAGCAGCTTGGTAGTCAGCACCGGGGAGCTGTTTTTT
TRBV6-1,TRBJ2-5,TRBD1,NA,CASRGDRVLYF,TGTGCCAGCAGGGGGGACAGGGTCCTGTACTTC
TRBV21-1,TRBJ2-1,NA,NA,CASSKEGTSGEGGGYNEQFF,TGTGCCAGCAGCAAAGAGGGGACTAGCGGGGAGGGCGGGGGGTACAATGAGCAGTTCTTC
TRBV7-6,TRBJ2-2,TRBD1,NA,CASRWTGTPAGELFF,TGTGCCAGCAGATGGACAGGGACTCCAGCCGGGGAGCTGTTTTTT
TRBV27,TRBJ2-3,TRBD2,NA,CASSLERETDTQYF,TGTGCCAGCAGTCTAGAGCGGGAGACAGATACGCAGTATTTT
TRBV28,TRBJ2-3,TRBD1,NA,CASSFTWDRAFSTDTQYF,TGTGCCAGCAGTTTTACGTGGGACAGGGCCTTCAGCACAGATACGCAGTATTTT
TRBV10-3,TRBJ1-3,NA,NA,CATEPGHSGNTIYF,TGTGCCACGGAGCCCGGGCACTCTGGAAACACCATATATTTT
TRBV6-1,TRBJ1-5,NA,once,CASSQAFNQPQHF,TGTGCCAGCAGTCAGGCCTTCAATCAGCCCCAGCATTTT
TRBV10-2,TRBJ2-1,TRBD2,NA,CASSFSGDSYNEQFF,TGCGCCAGCAGCTTTAGCGGGGATTCCTACAATGAGCAGTTCTTC
TRBV5-1,TRBJ2-3,NA,NA,CASSLDTDTQYF,TGCGCCAGCAGCTTGGACACAGATACGCAGTATTTT
TRBV5-6,TRBJ2-5,TRBD1,NA,CASSGDSFLETQYF,TGTGCCAGCAGCGGGGACAGTTTTCTGGAGACCCAGTACTTC
TRBV7-6,TRBJ2-3,TRBD1,once,CASSLRTGTDTQYF,TGTGCCAGCAGCTTACGGACAGGGACAGATACGCAGTATTTT
TRBV19,TRBJ2-1,TRBD2,NA,CASSIYSRENYNEQFF,TGTGCCAGTAGTATCTATTCGCGGGAGAACTACAATGAGCAGTTCTTC
TRBV5-4,TRBJ1-1,NA,NA,CAGVSSQQGRTEAFF,TGTGCCGGAGTATCGAGCCAGCAGGGGCGGACTGAAGCTTTCTTT
TRBV5-1,TRBJ1-4,NA,NA,CASSLSGGGREKLFF,TGCGCCAGCAGCTTGAGCGGGGGAGGTAGAGAAAAACTGTTTTTT
TRBV5-4,TRBJ2-5,TRBD2,NA,CASSPTTSGRETQYF,TGTGCCAGCAGCCCTACCACTAGCGGGAGAGAGACCCAGTACTTC
TRBV14,TRBJ2-5,NA,NA,CANSPKPRYQETQYF,TGTGCCAACAGCCCCAAGCCCAGGTACCAAGAGACCCAGTACTTC
TRBV5-1,TRBJ2-3,TRBD1,NA,CASSLTQGASDTQYF,TGCGCCAGCAGCTTAACCCAGGGGGCGTCTGATACGCAGTATTTT
TRBV19,TRBJ1-2,TRBD1,NA,CASSTNPGQGAHGYTF,TGTGCCAGTAGTACCAACCCGGGACAGGGGGCTCATGGCTACACCTTC
TRBV19,TRBJ2-3,TRBD2,NA,CASGTRGTDTQYF,TGTGCCAGTGGGACTAGAGGCACAGATACGCAGTATTTT
TRBV5-6,TRBJ1-2,NA,NA,CASSLGQEFYGYTF,TGTGCCAGCAGCTTGGGACAGGAGTTCTATGGCTACACCTTC
TRBV6-8,TRBJ1-5,TRBD1,few,CASSPGQKNQPQHF,TGTGCCAGCAGCCCGGGACAGAAGAATCAGCCCCAGCATTTT
TRBV6-1,TRBJ1-4,NA,NA,CASNLNEKLFF,TGTGCCAGCAACCTTAATGAAAAACTGTTTTTT
TRBV11-2,TRBJ1-5,TRBD1,NA,CASSLQGAVEPQHF,TGTGCCAGCAGCTTACAGGGGGCTGTGGAGCCCCAGCATTTT
TRBV29-1,TRBJ2-1,TRBD2,NA,CSSWTSVIEQFF,TGCAGCTCCTGGACTAGCGTTATCGAGCAGTTCTTC
TRBV15,TRBJ2-3,TRBD2,NA,CATSRPGLAGDTQYF,TGTGCCACCAGCAGGCCGGGACTAGCGGGAGATACGCAGTATTTT
TRBV28,TRBJ2-1,NA,NA,CASSSPGLIYNEQFF,TGTGCCAGCAGTTCACCGGGACTTATTTACAATGAGCAGTTCTTC
TRBV15,TRBJ1-4,TRBD1,NA,CATSRTGGNEKLFF,TGTGCCACCAGCAGGACAGGGGGAAACGAAAAACTGTTTTTT
TRBV7-9,TRBJ2-3,NA,NA,CASSLGLAADTDTQYF,TGTGCCAGCAGCTTAGGATTAGCGGCTGACACAGATACGCAGTATTTT
TRBV5-4,TRBJ2-7,NA,NA,CASSLDRFAYEQYF,TGTGCCAGCAGCTTAGACAGGTTCGCCTACGAGCAGTACTTC
TRBV19,TRBJ1-4,NA,NA,CASQRRNLNEKLFF,TGTGCCAGCCAAAGGAGGAACCTTAATGAAAAACTGTTTTTT
TRBV11-2,TRBJ2-2,TRBD2,NA,CASRLAGHTGELFF,TGTGCCAGCAGACTAGCGGGACACACCGGGGAGCTGTTTTTT
TRBV11-3,TRBJ2-1,TRBD1,NA,CASSGDRYNEQFF,TGTGCCAGCAGCGGGGACAGATACAATGAGCAGTTCTTC
TRBV4-1,TRBJ2-3,NA,NA,CASSQGPSSSTDTQYF,TGCGCCAGCAGCCAAGGTCCTAGCTCCAGCACAGATACGCAGTATTTT
TRBV7-2,TRBJ2-7,TRBD2,NA,CASSPTSGSYEQYF,TGTGCCAGCAGCCCGACTAGCGGGAGTTACGAGCAGTACTTC
TRBV6-5,TRBJ2-7,TRBD1,NA,CASSWTGVKGEQYF,TGTGCCAGCAGTTGGACAGGGGTGAAGGGCGAGCAGTACTTC
TRBV10-3,TRBJ2-7,NA,NA,CAISESVGFYEQYF,TGTGCCATCAGTGAGTCTGTAGGGTTCTACGAGCAGTACTTC
TRBV29-1,TRBJ2-1,TRBD2,NA,CSVTGTSGSSYNEQFF,TGCAGCGTGACCGGGACTAGCGGGAGCTCCTACAATGAGCAGTTCTTC
TRBV11-2,TRBJ2-6,TRBD1,NA,CASSHRGAGANVLTF,TGTGCCAGCAGTCACAGGGGGGCTGGGGCCAACGTCCTGACTTTC
TRBV28,TRBJ1-2,NA,NA,CASSLFDRNYGYTF,TGTGCCAGCAGCTTATTTGACCGTAACTATGGCTACACCTTC
TRBV5-1,TRBJ2-3,NA,NA,CASSLALAINVPDTQYF,TGCGCCAGCAGCTTGGCCCTGGCAATTAATGTACCAGATACGCAGTATTTT
TRBV1,TRBJ2-7,NA,NA,CTSSQVGPYEQYF,TGCACCAGCAGCCAAGTCGGCCCCTACGAGCAGTACTTC
TRBV4-1,TRBJ2-3,TRBD2,NA,CASSQGTSGAPTDTQYF,TGCGCCAGCAGCCAAGGGACTAGCGGGGCCCCCACAGATACGCAGTATTTT
TRBV7-9,TRBJ1-1,TRBD1,NA,CASSLGDRGRLTEAFF,TGTGCCAGCAGCCTCGGGGACAGGGGCCGGCTCACTGAAGCTTTCTTT
TRBV5-1,TRBJ2-7,NA,NA,CASSLGGGPSYEQYF,TGCGCCAGCAGCTTGGGCGGAGGTCCCTCCTACGAGCAGTACTTC
TRBV5-6,TRBJ2-1,TRBD2,NA,CASTLLAYNEQFF,TGTGCCAGCACCCTACTAGCGTACAATGAGCAGTTCTTC
TRBV5-1,TRBJ2-7,NA,NA,CASTNRDHEQYF,TGCGCCAGCACCAACAGGGACCACGAGCAGTACTTC
TRBV5-5,TRBJ1-5,TRBD1,NA,CASSQRTGGVQPQHF,TGTGCCAGCAGCCAGCGGACAGGGGGGGTACAGCCCCAGCATTTT
TRBV27,TRBJ1-5,NA,NA,CASSNPNQPQHF,TGTGCCAGCAGCAACCCTAATCAGCCCCAGCATTTT
TRBV6-5,TRBJ1-5,TRBD1,NA,CASGTGRSNQPQHF,TGTGCCAGCGGGACAGGCAGATCCAATCAGCCCCAGCATTTT
TRBV4-1,TRBJ2-1,NA,once,CASSSLVNEQFF,TGCGCCAGCAGCTCCCTAGTCAATGAGCAGTTCTTC
TRBV5-1,TRBJ1-2,TRBD1,NA,CASAGTANYGYTF,TGCGCCAGCGCCGGGACAGCAAACTATGGCTACACCTTC